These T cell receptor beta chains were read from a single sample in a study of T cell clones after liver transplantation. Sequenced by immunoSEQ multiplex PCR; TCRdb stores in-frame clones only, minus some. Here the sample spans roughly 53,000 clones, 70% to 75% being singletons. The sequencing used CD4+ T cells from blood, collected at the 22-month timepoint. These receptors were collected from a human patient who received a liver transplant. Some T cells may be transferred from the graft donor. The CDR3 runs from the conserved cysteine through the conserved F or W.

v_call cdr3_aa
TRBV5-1 CASSSGQGSIYGYTF
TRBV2 CASSDSGQNTEAFF
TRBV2 CASSVEGSNQPQHF
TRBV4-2 CASSQIGQGAIGYTF
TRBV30 CAWSQGTTDTQYF
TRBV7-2 CASSLDPGNYNEQFF
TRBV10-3 CAIMGTSGNTIYF
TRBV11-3 CASSSADSNGHEQYF
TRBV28 CASRKQGNNSPLHF
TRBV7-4 CASARRVRGGRQETQYF
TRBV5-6 CASSLVVMNTEAFF
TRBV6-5 CASSLRQGSSTEAFF
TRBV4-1 CASSRDREGNQPQHF
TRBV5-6 CASSFQGLREETQYF
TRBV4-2 CASSQSEGRDEQYF
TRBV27 CASSTPRGGTDTQYF
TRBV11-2 CASGQGMGGYTF
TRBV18 CASSAAGAMGNQPQHF
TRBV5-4 CASSLALADNEQFF
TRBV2 CASRTSGENTEAFF
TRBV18 CASSPRQGEGYTF
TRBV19 CASMGTGSYNSPLHF
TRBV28 CASSSGTGWVNQPQHF
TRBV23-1 CASSPTNGAF
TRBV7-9 CASRYRAYEQYF
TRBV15 CATSRDFRPVSGNTIYF
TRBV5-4 CASSWTSRETQYF
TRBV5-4 CASSPGGSSNGYTF
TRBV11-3 CASSLNGGELFF
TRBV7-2 CASSRTGGVGSPLHF
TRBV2 CASGDRDASTDTQYF
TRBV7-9 CASSPGTGRGSMNTEAFF
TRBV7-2 CASSLDSGAYEQYF
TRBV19 CASSLRTRGNEQYF
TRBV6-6 CASSYAKGGGNSPLHF
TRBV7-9 CASTEGGVNTEAFF
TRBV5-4 CASSLPRAGGITGELFF
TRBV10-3 CAISDGRGSYEQYF
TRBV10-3 CAIGGFSYGYTF
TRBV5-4 CASSIGQGQDEQYF
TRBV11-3 CASSGRDRGLDNTGELFF
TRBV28 CASSFGGLGYGYTF
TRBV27 CASSFYRGNEKLFF
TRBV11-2 CASSADRAYEQYF
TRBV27 CASSLTYPGASYGYTF
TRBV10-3 CAIRGGGADTQYF
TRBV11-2 CASSGGTRRAEAFF
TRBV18 CASSPSGQVMTEAFF
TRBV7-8 CASTNGGAGQPQHF
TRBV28 CASSFDRGSYNSPLHF